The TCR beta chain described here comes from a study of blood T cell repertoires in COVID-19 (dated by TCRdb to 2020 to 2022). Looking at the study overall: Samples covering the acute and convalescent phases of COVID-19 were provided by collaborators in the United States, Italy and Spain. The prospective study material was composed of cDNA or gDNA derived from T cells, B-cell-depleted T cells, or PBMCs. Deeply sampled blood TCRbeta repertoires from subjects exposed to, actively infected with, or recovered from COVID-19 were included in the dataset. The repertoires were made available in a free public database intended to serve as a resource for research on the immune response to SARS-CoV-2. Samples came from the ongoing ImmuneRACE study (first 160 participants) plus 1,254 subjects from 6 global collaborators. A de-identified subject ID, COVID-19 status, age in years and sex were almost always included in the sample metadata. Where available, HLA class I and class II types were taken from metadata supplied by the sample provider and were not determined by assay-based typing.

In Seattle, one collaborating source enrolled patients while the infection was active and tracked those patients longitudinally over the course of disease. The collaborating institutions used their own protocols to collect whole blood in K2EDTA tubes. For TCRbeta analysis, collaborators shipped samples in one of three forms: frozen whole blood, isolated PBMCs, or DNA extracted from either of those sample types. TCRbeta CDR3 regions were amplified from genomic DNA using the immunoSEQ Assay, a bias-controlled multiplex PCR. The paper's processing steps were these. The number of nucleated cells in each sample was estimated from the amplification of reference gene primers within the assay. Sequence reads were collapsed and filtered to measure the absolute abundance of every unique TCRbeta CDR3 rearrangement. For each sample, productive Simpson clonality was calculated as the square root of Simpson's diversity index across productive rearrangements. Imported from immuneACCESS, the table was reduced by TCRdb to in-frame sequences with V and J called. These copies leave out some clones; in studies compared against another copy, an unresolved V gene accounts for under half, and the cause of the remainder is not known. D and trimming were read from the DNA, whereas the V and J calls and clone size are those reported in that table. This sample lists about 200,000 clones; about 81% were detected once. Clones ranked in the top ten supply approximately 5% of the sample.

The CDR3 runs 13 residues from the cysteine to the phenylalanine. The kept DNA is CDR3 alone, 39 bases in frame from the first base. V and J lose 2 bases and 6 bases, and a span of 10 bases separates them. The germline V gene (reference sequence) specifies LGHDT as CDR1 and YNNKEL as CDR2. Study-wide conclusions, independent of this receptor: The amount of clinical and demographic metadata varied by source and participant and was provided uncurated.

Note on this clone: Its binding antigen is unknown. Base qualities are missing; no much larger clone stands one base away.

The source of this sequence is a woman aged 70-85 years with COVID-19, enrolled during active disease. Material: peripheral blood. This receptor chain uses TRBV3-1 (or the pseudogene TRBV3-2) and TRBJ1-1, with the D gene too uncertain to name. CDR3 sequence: CASSQPGLPEAFF. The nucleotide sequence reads TGTGCCAGCAGCCAACCGGGGTTACCTGAAGCTTTCTTT.